Described below is a single TCR beta chain sequence and its context. Amplification yielded TCR beta CDR3 regions, with RNA transcripts as the source. RT-PCR in the first round (using the HTBI primer set) targeted the TCR CDR3. TCRdb re-derived calls from the multiplex PCR reads in MiXCR, one entry per CDR3 protein. The sample lists a few hundred thousand distinct CDR3 sequences; around 15% were seen once. V lost 5 bases and J 8 bases, leaving 12 bases between the germline ends. The CDR3 sequence is 13 residues long. Germline CDR1 SEHNR, CDR2 FQNEAQ (reference sequence). Ophthalmopathy patients showed a Clinical Activity Score of at least 3, NOSPECS grade of at least 4 and duration under 3 months. The diagnostic basis comprised clinical symptoms, serum thyroxine and TRAb, thyroid ultrasound and orbital computed tomography. This specimen comes from a study of T cells in Graves' hyperthyroidism and ophthalmopathy.

This chain links TRBV7-9 with TRBJ1-4, with D perhaps matching TRBD1 (6 bases). Sequenced: blood. This sequence originates from a woman aged 40 to 49 with Graves' ophthalmopathy. CDR3 bases: TGTGCCAGCAGCCCGCGACAGGCCGAAAAACTGTTTTTT. It codes for CASSPRQAEKLFF.